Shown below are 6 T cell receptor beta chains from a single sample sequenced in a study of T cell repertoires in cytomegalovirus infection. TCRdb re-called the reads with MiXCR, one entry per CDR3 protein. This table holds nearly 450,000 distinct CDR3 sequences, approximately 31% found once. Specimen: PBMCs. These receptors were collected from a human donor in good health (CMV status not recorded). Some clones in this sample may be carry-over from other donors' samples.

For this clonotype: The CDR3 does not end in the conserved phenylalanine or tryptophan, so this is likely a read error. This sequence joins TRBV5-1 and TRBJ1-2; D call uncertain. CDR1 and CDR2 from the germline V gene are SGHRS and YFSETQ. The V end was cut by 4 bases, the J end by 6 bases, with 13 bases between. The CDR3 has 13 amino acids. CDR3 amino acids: CASSSQKGNGYTL. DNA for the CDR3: TGCGCCAGCAGCAGTCAGAAGGGAAATGGCTACACCTTA.

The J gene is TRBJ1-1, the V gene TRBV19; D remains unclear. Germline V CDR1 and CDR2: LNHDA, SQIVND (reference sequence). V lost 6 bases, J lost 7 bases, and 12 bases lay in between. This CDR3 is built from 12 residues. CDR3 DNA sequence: TGTGCCAGTAGCCGGACGGACGTTGAAGCTTTCTTT. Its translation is CASSRTDVEAFF.

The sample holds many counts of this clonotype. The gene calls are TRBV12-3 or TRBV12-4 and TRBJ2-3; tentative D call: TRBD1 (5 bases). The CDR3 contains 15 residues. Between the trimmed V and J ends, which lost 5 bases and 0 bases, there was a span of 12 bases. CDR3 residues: CASSPMAGSTDTQYF. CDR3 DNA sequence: TGTGCCAGCAGTCCTATGGCAGGGAGCACAGATACGCAGTATTTT.

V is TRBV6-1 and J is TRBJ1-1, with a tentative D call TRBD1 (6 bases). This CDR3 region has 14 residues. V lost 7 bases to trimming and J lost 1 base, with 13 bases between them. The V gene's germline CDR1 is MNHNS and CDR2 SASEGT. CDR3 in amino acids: CASIIGQTNTEAFF. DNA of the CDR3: TGTGCCAGCATTATAGGACAGACGAACACTGAAGCTTTCTTT.

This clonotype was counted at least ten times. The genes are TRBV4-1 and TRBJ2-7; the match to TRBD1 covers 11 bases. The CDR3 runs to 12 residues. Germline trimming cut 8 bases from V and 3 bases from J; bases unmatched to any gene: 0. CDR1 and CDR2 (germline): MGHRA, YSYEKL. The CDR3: CASGTGGYEQYF. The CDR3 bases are TGCGCCAGCGGGACAGGGGGCTACGAGCAGTACTTC.

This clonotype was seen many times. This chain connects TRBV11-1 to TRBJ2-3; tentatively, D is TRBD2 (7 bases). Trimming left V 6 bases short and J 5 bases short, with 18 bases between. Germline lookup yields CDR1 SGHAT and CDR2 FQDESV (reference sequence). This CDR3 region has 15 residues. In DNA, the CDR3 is TGTGCCAGCAGAGCCTACGGGGGGCTTGGAGATACGCAGTATTTT. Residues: CASRAYGGLGDTQYF.